This TCR beta chain was retrieved from a study of lymphopenia after photon versus proton radiotherapy. Broader study findings: Better survival with proton therapy was suggested as possible, not demonstrated. Under photons, naive T cells and diversity fell while effector/memory populations rose. In patients who died, overall survival fell as post-nadir TCR diversity dropped more. After the lymphocyte nadir, photon-treated repertoires showed oligoclonal expansion, especially of CD8+ Temra cells.

This CDR3 is built from 11 residues. V lost 8 bases, J lost 7 bases, and 14 bases lay in between. Germline CDR1 SQVTM, CDR2 ANQGSEA. The repertoire was sequenced with immunoSEQ multiplex PCR; TCRdb's copy has only in-frame clones and lacks some. This sample has 20,000 to 30,000 clones; about 88% occur once, and the top ten carry around 0.76%. Details on this clone: What it binds is unknown.

The input for sequencing was peripheral blood, taken from a patient treated with photon-based radiotherapy. The gene calls are TRBV29-1 and TRBJ1-2, with D perhaps matching TRBD1 (5 bases). This receptor was identified in a woman aged 45-65 years with cholangiocarcinoma. Written as DNA, the CDR3 is TGCAGCTTCCAGGGTATAGGTGGCTACACCTTC. Translated, it gives CSFQGIGGYTF.